This T cell receptor (beta chain) is drawn from a study of cytomegalovirus exposure and HLA in healthy donors. Data came from immunoSEQ multiplex PCR; TCRdb stores just in-frame clones and leaves some out. The data contain 150,000 or so clones, around four fifths of them singletons. The study, taken as a whole, reports: Many donors carried some public TCRs, although rarity characterized most TCR sequences.

CDR3 length: 13 amino acids. Germline CDR1 is SGHTA and CDR2 is FQGNSA. Trimming left V 3 bases short and J 4 bases short, with 9 bases between. As to this clone: Antigen: not known.

The chain combines TRBV7-2 with TRBJ1-1; tentative D call: TRBD1 (6 bases). What was sequenced was PBMCs. This receptor was obtained from a man aged 25-45 years in good health and CMV-seropositive. CDR3 in DNA: TGTGCCAGCAGCTTGCAGGGGCGCACTGAAGCTTTCTTT. It specifies CASSLQGRTEAFF.